This T cell receptor beta chain was retrieved from a study of beta chain features in type 1 diabetes. Expressed TCRB transcripts were sequenced after all isolated RNA was converted to cDNA. This table comes from immunoSEQ multiplex PCR, and its TCRdb copy is limited to in-frame clones, with some not included. The data contain 900,000 or so clones, 17% of them singletons. CDR1 MNHNY and CDR2 SVGAGI come from the germline V gene (reference sequence). The CDR3 consists of 16 residues. V lost 6 bases and J lost 2; bases outside the gene matches: 10. Purities in excess of 95% were seen in all sorted populations. This clone was found a few times.

The rearrangement joins TRBV6-6 to TRBJ2-3, with 8 bases identical to TRBD1. The sequencing input was naive CD4+ T cells from blood. This receptor was identified in a woman younger than 35 in good health. The CDR3 loop reads CASRPPDRVNTDTQYF. The CDR3 DNA reads as TGTGCCAGCAGGCCGCCGGACAGGGTGAACACAGATACGCAGTATTTT.